Given below is one TCR beta chain in context. This specimen comes from a study of blood T cell repertoires in COVID-19. Overall study: T cells, B-cell-depleted T cells, or PBMCs supplied cDNA or gDNA.

The V gene's germline CDR1 is MNHNY and CDR2 SVGAGI (reference sequence). CDR3 length: 14 residues. V lost 0 bases and J lost 3; bases outside the gene matches: 1. Original processing methods: Reference gene primers were amplified, and this amplification served to estimate nucleated cell counts. Profiling relied on immunoSEQ multiplex PCR, and the TCRdb table lists in-frame clones only, not all of them. D and trimming were read from the DNA, whereas the V and J calls and clone size are those reported in that table. The sample holds around 81,000 clones, 88% seen once. Sequencing was carried out using peripheral blood. The sequence was collected from a man aged 65-85 years with acute or convalescent COVID-19. The chain has TRBV6-6 and TRBJ2-7, with 8 positions matching TRBD1. The CDR3 DNA is TGTGCCAGCAGTTACTCGACAGGGGTCTACGAGCAGTACTTC. Protein product: CASSYSTGVYEQYF.